This T cell receptor (beta chain) is drawn from a study of T cells in tuberculosis. Looking at the study overall: Blood was taken before or within 7 days of anti-tuberculosis therapy.

The time point is: new active TB diagnosis, blood taken before or within 7 days of starting treatment. Using immunoSEQ multiplex PCR, the repertoire was profiled, and TCRdb retains in-frame clones only, with some absent. The data contain approximately 31,000 clones, approximately 85% of them singletons. Source: PBMCs, taken at tuberculosis diagnosis. This sequence was found in an adult with tuberculosis.

CDR3: CASSSLAGGPSEQYF. CDR3 nucleotide sequence: TGTGCCAGCAGCTCCCTAGCGGGGGGGCCCAGCGAGCAGTACTTC. This rearrangement joins TRBV5-4 to TRBJ2-7; 12 nucleotides agree with TRBD2. Germline V lookup: CDR1 SGHNT, CDR2 YYREEE (reference sequence). CDR3 size: 15 residues. The trim removed 3 bases at V and 6 bases at J, leaving 7 bases unmatched.